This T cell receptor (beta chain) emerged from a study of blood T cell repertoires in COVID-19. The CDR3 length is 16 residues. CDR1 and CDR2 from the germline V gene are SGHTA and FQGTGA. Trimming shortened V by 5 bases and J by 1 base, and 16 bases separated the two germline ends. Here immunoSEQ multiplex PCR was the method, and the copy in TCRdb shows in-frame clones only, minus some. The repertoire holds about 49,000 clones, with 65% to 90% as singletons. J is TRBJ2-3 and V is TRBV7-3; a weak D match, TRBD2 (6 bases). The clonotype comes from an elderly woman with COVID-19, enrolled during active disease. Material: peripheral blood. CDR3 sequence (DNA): TGTGCCAGCAGCCCCGGCCAGCGGGCGGGCACAGATACGCAGTATTTT. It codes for CASSPGQRAGTDTQYF.